One TCR beta chain is described in this entry. Its specificity is unknown. This specimen belongs to a study of T cell responses to AZD1222 COVID-19 vaccine. Per the germline V gene, CDR1 is KGHDR and CDR2 is SFDVKD. CDR3 length equals 13 residues. The V and J ends lost 0 bases and 13 bases, in that order; junction bases with no gene match: 2. Findings of the study overall: Spike-specific TCR breadth and depth rose after two AZD1222 doses. Most donors were white British and more were female, and clonal diversity was possibly underestimated.

The method was immunoSEQ multiplex PCR; TCRdb's version includes in-frame clones alone and lacks a portion of them. The sample carries some 96,000 clones, about 89% recorded once. This chain connects TRBV24-1 to TRBJ2-1; 10 bases agree with TRBD2. The sequencing used peripheral blood, collected on day 0 of MenACWY control vaccination. The TCR was taken from an adult in good health. The CDR3 is CATSDLLAGVQFF. The CDR3 DNA reads TGTGCCACCAGTGATTTGCTAGCGGGGGTCCAGTTCTTC.